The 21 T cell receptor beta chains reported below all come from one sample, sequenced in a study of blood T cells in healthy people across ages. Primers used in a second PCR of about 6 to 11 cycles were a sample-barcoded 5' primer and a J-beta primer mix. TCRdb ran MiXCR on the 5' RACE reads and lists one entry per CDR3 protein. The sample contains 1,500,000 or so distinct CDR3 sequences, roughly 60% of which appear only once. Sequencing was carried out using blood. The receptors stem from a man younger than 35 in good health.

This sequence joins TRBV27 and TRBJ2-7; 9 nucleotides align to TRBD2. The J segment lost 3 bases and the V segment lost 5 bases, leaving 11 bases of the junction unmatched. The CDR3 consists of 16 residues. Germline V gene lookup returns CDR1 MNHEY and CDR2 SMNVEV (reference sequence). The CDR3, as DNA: TGTGCCAGCAGTCGCGCGTTAGCGGGAGACCTCTACGAGCAGTACTTC. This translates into CASSRALAGDLYEQYF.

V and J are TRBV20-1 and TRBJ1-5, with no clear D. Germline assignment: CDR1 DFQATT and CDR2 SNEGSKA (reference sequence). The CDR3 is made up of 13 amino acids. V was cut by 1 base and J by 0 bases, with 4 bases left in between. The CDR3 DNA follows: TGCAGTGCTAGAGGGTATAGCAATCAGCCCCAGCATTTT. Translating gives CSARGYSNQPQHF.

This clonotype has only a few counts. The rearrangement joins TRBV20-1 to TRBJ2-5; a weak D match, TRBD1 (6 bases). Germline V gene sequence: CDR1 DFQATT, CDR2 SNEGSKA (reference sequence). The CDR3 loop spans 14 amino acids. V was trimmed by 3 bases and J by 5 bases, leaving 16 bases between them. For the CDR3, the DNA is TGCAGTGCTAGGCCAGGGGACCAGAGGGAGACCCAGTACTTC. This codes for CSARPGDQRETQYF.

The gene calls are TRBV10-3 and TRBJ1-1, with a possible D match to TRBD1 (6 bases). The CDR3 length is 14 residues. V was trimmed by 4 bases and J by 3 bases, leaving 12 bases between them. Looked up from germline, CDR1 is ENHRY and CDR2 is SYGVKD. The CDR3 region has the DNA TGTGCCATCAGTGGTAGTACAGGGCACACTGAAGCTTTCTTT. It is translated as CAISGSTGHTEAFF.

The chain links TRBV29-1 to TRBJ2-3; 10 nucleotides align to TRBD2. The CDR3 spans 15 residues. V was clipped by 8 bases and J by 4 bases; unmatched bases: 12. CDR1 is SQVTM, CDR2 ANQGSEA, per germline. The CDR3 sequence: CSPFLLAGGADTQYF. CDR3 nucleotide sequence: TGCAGCCCATTCCTTTTAGCGGGGGGCGCAGATACGCAGTATTTT.

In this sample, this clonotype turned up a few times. In nucleotides, the CDR3 is TGTGCCACCAGTGATTTCAAAGGGGCTGGGGAGACCCAGTACTTC. Encoded protein: CATSDFKGAGETQYF. The chain joins TRBV24-1 to TRBJ2-5; tentatively, D is TRBD1 (5 bases). Germline values: CDR1 KGHDR, CDR2 SFDVKD. V shed 1 base and J shed 5 bases, with 13 bases lying between them. This CDR3 contains 15 residues.

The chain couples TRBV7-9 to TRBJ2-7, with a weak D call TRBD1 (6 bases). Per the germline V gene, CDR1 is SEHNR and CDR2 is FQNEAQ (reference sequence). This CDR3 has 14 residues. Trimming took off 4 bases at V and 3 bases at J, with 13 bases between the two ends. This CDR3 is CASSSFRTDYEQYF. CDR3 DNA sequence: TGTGCCAGCAGCTCCTTCAGGACAGACTACGAGCAGTACTTC.

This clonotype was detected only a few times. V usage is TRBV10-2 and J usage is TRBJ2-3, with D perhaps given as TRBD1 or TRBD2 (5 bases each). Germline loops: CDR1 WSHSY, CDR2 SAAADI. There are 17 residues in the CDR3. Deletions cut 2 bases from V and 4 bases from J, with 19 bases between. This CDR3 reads CASSEVGAFGVPDTQYF. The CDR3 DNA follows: TGCGCCAGCAGTGAGGTTGGGGCCTTCGGGGTGCCAGATACGCAGTATTTT.

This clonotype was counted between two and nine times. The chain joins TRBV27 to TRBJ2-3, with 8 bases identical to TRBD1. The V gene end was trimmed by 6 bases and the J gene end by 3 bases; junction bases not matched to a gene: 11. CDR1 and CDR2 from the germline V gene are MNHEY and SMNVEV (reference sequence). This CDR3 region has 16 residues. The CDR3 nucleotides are TGTGCCAGCAGCTCCCTCAGGGGGCTAAGAACAGATACGCAGTATTTT. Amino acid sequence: CASSSLRGLRTDTQYF.

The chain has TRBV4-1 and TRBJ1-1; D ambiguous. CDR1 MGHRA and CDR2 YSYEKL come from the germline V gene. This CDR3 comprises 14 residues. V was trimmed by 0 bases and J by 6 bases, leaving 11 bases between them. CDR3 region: CASSQDIVWAEAFF. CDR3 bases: TGCGCCAGCAGCCAAGATATCGTTTGGGCTGAAGCTTTCTTT.

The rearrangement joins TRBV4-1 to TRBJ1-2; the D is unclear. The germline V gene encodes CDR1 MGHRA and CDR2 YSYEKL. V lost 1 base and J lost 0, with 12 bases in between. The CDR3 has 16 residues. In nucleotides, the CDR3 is TGCGCCAGCAGCCAAGTGGTTAGGAACACTAACTATGGCTACACCTTC. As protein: CASSQVVRNTNYGYTF.

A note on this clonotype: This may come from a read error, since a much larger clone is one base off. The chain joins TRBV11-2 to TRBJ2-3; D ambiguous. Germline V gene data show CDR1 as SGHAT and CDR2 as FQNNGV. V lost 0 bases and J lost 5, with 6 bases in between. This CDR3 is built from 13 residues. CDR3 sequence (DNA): TGTGCCAGCAGCTTAGATAACGGAGATACGCAGTATTTT. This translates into CASSLDNGDTQYF.

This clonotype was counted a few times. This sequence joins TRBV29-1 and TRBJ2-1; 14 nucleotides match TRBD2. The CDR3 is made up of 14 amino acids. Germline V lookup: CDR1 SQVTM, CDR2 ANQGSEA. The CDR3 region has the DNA TGCACCCTCCGACTAGCGGGAGGGCGGGATGAGCAGTTCTTC. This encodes CTLRLAGGRDEQFF.

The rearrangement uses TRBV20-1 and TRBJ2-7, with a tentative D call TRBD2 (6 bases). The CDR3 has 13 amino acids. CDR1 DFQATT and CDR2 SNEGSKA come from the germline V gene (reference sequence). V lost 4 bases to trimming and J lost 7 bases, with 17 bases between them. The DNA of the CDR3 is TGCAGTGCTAAGGGTGCGGGGCCTTCGGAGCAGTACTTC. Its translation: CSAKGAGPSEQYF.

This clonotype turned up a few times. CDR3 in amino acids: CASSYARGATQYF. DNA for the CDR3: TGTGCCAGCAGTTACGCCCGGGGTGCGACCCAGTACTTC. The chain recombines TRBV6-2 or TRBV6-3 with TRBJ2-5; a weak D match, TRBD2 (5 bases). The CDR3 is 13 amino acids. V lost 2 bases and J 7 bases, leaving 11 bases between the germline ends. Looked up from germline, CDR1 is MNHEY and CDR2 is SVGEGT.

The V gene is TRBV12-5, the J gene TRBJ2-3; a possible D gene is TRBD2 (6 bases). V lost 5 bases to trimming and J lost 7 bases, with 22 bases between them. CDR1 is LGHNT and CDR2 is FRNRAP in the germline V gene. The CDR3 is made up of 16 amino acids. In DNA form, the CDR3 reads TGTGCTAGTGGTCTACCCCTTACGGGAGAAGCGTATACGCAGTATTTT. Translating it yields CASGLPLTGEAYTQYF.

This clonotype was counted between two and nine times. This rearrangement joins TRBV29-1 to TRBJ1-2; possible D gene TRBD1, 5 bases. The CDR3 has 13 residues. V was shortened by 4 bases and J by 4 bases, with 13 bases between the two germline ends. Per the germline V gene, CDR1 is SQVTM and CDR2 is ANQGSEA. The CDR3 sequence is CSVVTGQGYGYTF. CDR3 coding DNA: TGCAGCGTTGTAACCGGGCAGGGCTATGGCTACACCTTC. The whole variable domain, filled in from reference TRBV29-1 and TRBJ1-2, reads SAVISQKPSRDICQRGTSLTIQCQVDSQVTMMFWYRQQPGQSLTLIATANQGSEATYESGFVIDKFPISRPNLTFSTLTVSNMSPEDSSIYLCSVVTGQGYGYTFGSGTRLTVV.

Here the CDR3 DNA reads TGCAGCGTTGTCCAGGGTTTATACGAGCAGTACTTC. Translated, it gives CSVVQGLYEQYF. The V call is TRBV29-1, the J call TRBJ2-4; maybe TRBD1 (5 bases). The closer fit of TRBJ2-7 to the DNA end suggests the J call may be wrong. The CDR3 length is 12 residues. Germline loops: CDR1 SQVTM, CDR2 ANQGSEA.

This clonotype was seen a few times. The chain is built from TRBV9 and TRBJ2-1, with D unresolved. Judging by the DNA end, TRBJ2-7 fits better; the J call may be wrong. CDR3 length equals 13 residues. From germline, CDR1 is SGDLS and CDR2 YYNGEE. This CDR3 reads CASSVGTNNEQYF. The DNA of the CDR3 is TGTGCCAGCAGCGTAGGCACCAACAATGAGCAGTACTTC.

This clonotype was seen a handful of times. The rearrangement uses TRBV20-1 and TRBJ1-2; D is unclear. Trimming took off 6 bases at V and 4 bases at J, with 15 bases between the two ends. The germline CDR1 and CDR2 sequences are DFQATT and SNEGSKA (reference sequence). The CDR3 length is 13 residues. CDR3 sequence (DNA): TGCAGTGCAGTGCAAGGAAGTACCTATGGCTACACCTTC. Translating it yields CSAVQGSTYGYTF.

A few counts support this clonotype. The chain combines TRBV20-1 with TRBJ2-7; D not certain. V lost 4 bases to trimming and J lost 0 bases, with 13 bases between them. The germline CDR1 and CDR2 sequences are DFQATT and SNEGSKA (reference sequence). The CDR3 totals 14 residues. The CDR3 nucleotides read TGCAGTGCTACTATCGAACCTTTCTCCTACGAGCAGTACTTC. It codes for CSATIEPFSYEQYF.